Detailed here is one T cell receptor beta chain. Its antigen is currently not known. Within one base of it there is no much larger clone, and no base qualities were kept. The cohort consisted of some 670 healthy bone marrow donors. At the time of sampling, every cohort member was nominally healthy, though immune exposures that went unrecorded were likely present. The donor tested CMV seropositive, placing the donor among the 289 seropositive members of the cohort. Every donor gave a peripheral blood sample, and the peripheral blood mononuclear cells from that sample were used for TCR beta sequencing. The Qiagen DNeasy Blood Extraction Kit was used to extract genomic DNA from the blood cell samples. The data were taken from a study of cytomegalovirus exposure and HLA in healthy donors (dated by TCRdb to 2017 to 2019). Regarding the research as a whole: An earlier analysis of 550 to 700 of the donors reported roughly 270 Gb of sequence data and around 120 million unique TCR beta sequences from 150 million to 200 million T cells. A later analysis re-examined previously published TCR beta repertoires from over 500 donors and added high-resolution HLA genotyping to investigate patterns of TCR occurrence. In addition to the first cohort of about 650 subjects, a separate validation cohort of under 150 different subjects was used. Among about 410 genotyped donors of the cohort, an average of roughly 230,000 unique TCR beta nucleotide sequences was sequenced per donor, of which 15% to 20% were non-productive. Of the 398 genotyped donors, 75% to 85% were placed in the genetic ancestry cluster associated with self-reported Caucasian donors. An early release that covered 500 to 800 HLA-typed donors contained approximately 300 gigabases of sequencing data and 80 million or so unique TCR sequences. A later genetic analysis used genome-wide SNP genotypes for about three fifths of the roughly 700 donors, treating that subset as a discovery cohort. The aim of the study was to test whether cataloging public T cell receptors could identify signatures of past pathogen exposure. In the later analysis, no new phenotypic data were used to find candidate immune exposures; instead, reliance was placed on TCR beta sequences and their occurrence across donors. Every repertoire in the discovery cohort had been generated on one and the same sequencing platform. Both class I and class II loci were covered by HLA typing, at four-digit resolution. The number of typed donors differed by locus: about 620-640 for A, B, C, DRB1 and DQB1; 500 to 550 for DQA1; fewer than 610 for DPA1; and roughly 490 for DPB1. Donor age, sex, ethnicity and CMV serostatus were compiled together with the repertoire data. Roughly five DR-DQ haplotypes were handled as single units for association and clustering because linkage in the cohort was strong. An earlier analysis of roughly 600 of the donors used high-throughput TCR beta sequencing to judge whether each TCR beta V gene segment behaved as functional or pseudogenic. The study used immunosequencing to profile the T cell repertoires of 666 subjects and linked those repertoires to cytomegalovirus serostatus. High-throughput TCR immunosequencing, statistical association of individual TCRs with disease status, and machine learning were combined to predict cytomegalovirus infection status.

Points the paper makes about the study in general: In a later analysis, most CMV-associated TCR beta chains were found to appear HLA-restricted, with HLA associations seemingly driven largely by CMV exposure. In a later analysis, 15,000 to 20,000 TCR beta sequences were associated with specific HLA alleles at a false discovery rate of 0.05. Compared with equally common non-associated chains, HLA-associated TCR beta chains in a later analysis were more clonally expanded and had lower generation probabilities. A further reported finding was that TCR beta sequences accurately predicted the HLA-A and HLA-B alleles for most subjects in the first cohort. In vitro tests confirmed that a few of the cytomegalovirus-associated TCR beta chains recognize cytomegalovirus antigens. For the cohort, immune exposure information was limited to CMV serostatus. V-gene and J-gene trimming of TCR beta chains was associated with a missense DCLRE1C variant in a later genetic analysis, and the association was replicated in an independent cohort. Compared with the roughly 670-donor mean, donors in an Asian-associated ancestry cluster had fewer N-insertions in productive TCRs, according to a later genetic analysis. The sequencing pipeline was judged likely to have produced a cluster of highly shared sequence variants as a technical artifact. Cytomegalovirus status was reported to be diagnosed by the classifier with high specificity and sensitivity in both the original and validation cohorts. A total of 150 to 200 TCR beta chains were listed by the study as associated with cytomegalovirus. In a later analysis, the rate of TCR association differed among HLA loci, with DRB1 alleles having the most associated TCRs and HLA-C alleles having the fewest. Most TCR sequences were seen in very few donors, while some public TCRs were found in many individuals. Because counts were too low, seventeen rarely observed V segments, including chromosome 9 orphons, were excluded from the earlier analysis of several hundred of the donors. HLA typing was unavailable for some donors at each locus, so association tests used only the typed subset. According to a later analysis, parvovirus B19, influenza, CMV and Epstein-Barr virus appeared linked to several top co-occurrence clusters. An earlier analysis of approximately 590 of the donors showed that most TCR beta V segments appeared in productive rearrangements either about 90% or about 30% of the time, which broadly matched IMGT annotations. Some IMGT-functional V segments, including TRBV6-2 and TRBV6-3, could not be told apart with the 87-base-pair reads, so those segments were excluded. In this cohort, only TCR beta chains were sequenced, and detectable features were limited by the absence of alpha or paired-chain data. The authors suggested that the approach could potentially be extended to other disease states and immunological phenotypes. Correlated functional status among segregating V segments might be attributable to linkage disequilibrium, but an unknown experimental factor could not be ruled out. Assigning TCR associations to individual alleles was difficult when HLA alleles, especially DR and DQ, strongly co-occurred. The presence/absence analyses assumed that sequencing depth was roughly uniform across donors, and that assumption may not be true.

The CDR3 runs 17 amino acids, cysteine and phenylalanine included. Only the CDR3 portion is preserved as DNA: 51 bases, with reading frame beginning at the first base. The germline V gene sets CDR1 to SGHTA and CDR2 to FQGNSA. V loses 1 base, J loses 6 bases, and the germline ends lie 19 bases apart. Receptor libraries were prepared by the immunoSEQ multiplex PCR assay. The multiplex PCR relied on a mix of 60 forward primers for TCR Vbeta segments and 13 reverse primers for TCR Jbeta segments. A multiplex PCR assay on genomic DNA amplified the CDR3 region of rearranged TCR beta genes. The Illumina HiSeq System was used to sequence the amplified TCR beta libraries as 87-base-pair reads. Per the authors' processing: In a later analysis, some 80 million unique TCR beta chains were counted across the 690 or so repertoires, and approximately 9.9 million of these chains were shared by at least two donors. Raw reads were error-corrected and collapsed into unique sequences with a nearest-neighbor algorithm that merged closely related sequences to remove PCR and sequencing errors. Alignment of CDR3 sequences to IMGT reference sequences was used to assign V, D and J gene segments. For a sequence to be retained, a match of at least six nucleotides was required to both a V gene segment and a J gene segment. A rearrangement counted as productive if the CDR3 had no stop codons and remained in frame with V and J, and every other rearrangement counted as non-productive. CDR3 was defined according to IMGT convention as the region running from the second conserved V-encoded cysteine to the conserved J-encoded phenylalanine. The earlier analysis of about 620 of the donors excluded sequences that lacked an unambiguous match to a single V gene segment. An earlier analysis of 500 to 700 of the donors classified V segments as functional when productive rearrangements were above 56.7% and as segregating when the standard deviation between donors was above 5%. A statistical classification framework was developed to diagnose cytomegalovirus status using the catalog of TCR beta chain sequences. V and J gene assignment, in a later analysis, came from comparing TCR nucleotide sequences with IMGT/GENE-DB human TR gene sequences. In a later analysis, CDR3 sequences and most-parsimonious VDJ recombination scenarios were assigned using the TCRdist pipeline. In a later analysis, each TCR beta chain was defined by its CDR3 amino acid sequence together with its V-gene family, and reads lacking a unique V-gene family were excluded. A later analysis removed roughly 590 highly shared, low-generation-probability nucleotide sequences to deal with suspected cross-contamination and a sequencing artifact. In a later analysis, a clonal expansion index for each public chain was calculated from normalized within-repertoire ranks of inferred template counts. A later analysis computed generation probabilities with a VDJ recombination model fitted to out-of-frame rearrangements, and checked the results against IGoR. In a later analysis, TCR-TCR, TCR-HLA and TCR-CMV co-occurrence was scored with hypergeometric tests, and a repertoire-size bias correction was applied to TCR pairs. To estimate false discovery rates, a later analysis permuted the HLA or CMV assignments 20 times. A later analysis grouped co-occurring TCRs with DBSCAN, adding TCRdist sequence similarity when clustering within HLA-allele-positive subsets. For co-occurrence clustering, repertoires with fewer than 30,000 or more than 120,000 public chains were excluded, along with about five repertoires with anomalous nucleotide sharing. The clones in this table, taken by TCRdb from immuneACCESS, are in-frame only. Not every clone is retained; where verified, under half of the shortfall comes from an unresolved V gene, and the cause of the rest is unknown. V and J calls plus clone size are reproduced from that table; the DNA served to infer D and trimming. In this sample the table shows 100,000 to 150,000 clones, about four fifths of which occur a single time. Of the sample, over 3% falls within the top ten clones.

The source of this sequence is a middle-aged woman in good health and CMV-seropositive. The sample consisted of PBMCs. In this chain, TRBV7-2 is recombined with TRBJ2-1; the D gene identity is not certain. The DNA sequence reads TGTGCCAGCAGCTTAGAGTGGGTCCCGAGGTCGGGCAATGAGCAGTTCTTC. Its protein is CASSLEWVPRSGNEQFF. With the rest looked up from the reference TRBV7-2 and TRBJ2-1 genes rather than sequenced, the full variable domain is GAGVSQSPSNKVTEKGKDVELRCDPISGHTALYWYRQSLGQGLEFLIYFQGNSAPDKSGLPSDRFSAERTGGSVSTLTIQRTQQEDSAVYLCASSLEWVPRSGNEQFFGPGTRLTVL.